This T cell receptor beta chain stems from a study of tumor-infiltrating lymphocytes in primary liver carcinoma. Study overall: Patients comprised men and women whose ages fell between 30 and 69 years. The yield of productive TCRbeta reads per sample was roughly 3.5 to 7.13 million and was similar across tissue types. Whole-study results and caveats: Bulk, unsorted sampling meant CD4+ and CD8+ repertoires went uncompared. Relative to tumor region pairs, the tumor-adjacent and tumor-blood pairs showed overlap that was lower.

Unsorted whole blood supplied the blood RNA, and germline DNA was isolated too. Using a constant-region primer together with ProtoScript II reverse transcriptase, TCR beta cDNA was made from roughly 500 ng of total RNA. Researchers made the TCR beta libraries by running three nested multiplex PCR rounds with slightly modified ARM-PCR. Each CDR3 protein is one row after TCRdb ran MiXCR on the multiplex PCR reads. Among 300,000 to 400,000 distinct CDR3 sequences listed, less than 75% were seen once. This clonotype was counted many times. Its matching antigen is unknown. The sequencing sample was made of peripheral blood. This TCR was sampled from a man in his forties with primary liver carcinoma and hepatitis B virus infection.

CDR3 sequence: CASSPGTSGHDEQFF. The CDR3 nucleotides read TGTGCCAGCAGCCCCGGGACTAGCGGCCACGATGAGCAGTTCTTC. J is TRBJ2-1 and V is TRBV12-3 or TRBV12-4, with TRBD2 identical over 11 bases. This CDR3 comprises 15 residues. The J segment lost 8 bases and the V segment lost 6 bases, leaving 9 bases of the junction unmatched.